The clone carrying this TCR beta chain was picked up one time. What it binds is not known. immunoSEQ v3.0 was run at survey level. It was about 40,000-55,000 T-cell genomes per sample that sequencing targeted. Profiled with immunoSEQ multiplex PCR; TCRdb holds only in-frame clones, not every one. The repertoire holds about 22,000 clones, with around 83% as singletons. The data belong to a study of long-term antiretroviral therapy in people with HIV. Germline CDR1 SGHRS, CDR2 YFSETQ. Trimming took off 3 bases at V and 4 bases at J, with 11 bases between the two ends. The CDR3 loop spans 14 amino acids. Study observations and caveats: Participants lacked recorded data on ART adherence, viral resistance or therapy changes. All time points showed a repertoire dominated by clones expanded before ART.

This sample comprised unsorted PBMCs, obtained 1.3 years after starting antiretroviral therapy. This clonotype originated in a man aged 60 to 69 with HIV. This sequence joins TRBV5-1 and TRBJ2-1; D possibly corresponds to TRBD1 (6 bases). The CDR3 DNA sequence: TGCGCCAGCAGCTCGGGACAAATATACAATGAGCAGTTCTTC. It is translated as CASSSGQIYNEQFF.